This TCR beta chain was recorded in a study of T cell responses to AZD1222 COVID-19 vaccine (dated by TCRdb to the early 2020s). Regarding the research as a whole: TCR sequencing covered roughly 230 trial participants: 200 to 220 given two doses of AZD1222 and 26 given two doses of MenACWY control vaccine. Trial participants were enrolled into age subgroups of 18-55, 56-69 and 70-plus years, which contained 148, 28 and 57 TCR-sequenced participants, respectively. Summary of the overall study and its limitations: Participants were mostly white British and included more females than males, and it was suggested by the authors that clonal diversity may have been underestimated. A significant rise in spike-specific TCR breadth and depth was observed after two AZD1222 doses relative to day 0 and relative to MenACWY recipients. The 56-69-year group was small, and its depth increase did not reach significance, likely because of low power. Conclusions about previously exposed vaccinees were limited because only six AZD1222 recipients were SARS-CoV-2 seropositive at baseline. The vaccine-associated CD4 TCRs covered the entire spike protein, and the dominant responses fell in regions 160-218 and 743-854. Nearly half of unique spike-specific TCRs reportedly recognized epitopes outside regions mutated in the B.1.351 and B.1.1.7 variants. Because no samples from the day 14 peak response were available, repertoires could be characterized only after the peak T cell response.

The intended sense of this specimen's time point label: about 28 days (+/-7) after the second vaccine dose. AZD1222 recipients given second doses at about 4 weeks or at about 12 weeks were pooled, since spike-specific TCR depth and breadth were not found to differ between the two schedules. Vaccinee samples were obtained from the UK trials COV001 and COV002, which included a single-blind randomized controlled phase 2/3 trial of AZD1222 (ChAdOx1 nCoV-19) in healthy adults. For TCRbeta chain sequencing, PBMC samples from trial participants were taken at day 0 and at day 28 after the second dose. A word on this clone: What antigen it recognizes has not been identified. No qualities accompany the bases; no much larger clone lies one base away.

As encoded in the germline V gene, CDR1 is MNHEY while CDR2 is SVGAGI. The CDR3 contains 11 residues, cysteine and phenylalanine counted. Just the 33-base CDR3 DNA is kept, in frame starting at base 1. The CDR3 regions of human TCRbeta chains were subjected to immunosequencing. The original pipeline was this. TCRs in the repertoires were compared against a reference library of SARS-CoV-2-specific TCRs that had been generated with the MIRA antigen-specificity platform. Breadth meant the fraction of unique TCRs that were SARS-CoV-2-associated, whereas depth meant the fraction of total T cells that were SARS-CoV-2-associated. Using the MIRA data, each spike-specific TCR was mapped to the spike region that the TCR reacts to and placed in a CD4 or CD8 class. Log10-transformed breadth and depth values were compared by one-way ANOVA with Sidak's multiple comparisons tests. Sourced from immuneACCESS, this table was stored by TCRdb with only in-frame sequences that have V and J called. A share of the clones is absent; for the studies checked, an unresolved V gene accounts for under half, and the remainder has no known explanation. The D gene and trimming were derived from the DNA, and the V and J assignments and clone size from that table. This sample has some 150,000 clones in its table, and 80% to 95% of those were observed once. The ten biggest clones cover 3.6% of the sample.

This receptor was obtained from an adult who received the AZD1222 COVID-19 vaccine. The sequencing used peripheral blood, collected 28 days after the second AZD1222 dose. This receptor chain uses TRBV6-5 and TRBJ2-2; a tentative D call is TRBD2 (6 bases match). The nucleotides read TGTGCGAGTGGGGGGACCGGGGAGCTGTTTTTT. Translated, this is CASGGTGELFF.